This is a list of T cell receptor beta chains from one sample in a study of blood T cell repertoires in COVID-19. The data were produced by immunoSEQ multiplex PCR, yet TCRdb's version contains in-frame clones alone and is incomplete. The sample holds about 190,000 clones, 75% to 90% seen once. Sequencing was carried out using peripheral blood. These receptors were obtained from a woman aged 40 to 50 with acute or convalescent COVID-19. The CDR3 runs from the conserved cysteine through the conserved F or W. The D gene is left open where the match is weak. Where a row states a size, it is once, few, many or the class of an expanded clone; other rows omit it.

j_gene	abundance	d_gene	v_gene	CDR3nt	CDR3aa
TRBJ1-2	NA	NA	TRBV18	TGTGCCAGCTCACACGATGCGGGTGGCGCGGGGACCTATGGCTACACCTTC	CASSHDAGGAGTYGYTF
TRBJ1-1	NA	TRBD1	TRBV2	TGTGCCAGCACCTACGGACAGGCTGAAGCTTTCTTT	CASTYGQAEAFF
TRBJ2-1	NA	TRBD2	TRBV2	TGTGCCAGCAGTAGCGGGGGAAGGGAGCAGTTCTTC	CASSSGGREQFF
TRBJ1-1	few	NA	TRBV21-1	TGTGCCAGCAGCGCAGGGCTCGTAGTCACTGAAGCTTTCTTT	CASSAGLVVTEAFF
TRBJ1-6	NA	NA	TRBV11-2	TGTGCCAGCAGCGAAACCCCCACTCCCCTATATAATTCACCCCTCCACTTT	CASSETPTPLYNSPLHF
TRBJ2-1	NA	TRBD2	TRBV10-3	TGTGCCATCGCTGGGACTAGCGGCAGCTCGCATGAGCAGTTCTTC	CAIAGTSGSSHEQFF
TRBJ1-4	NA	NA	TRBV7-2	TGTGCCAGCAGCGAGCGCTATCAGAATGAAAAACTGTTTTTT	CASSERYQNEKLFF
TRBJ1-1	NA	NA	TRBV19	TGTGCCACCGACGGGGGGAACACTGAAGCTTTCTTT	CATDGGNTEAFF
TRBJ2-1	NA	NA	TRBV4-1	TGCGCCAGCAGCCAAGGTCTACTGACTAGGCGCTACAATGAGCAGTTCTTC	CASSQGLLTRRYNEQFF
TRBJ1-1	NA	TRBD1	TRBV30	TGTGCCTGGAGCTCGACAGGGGAAACTGAAGCTTTCTTT	CAWSSTGETEAFF
TRBJ1-5	few	NA	TRBV24-1	TGTGCCACCAGTGAAGGCATCGGGGTGGATCAGCCCCAGCATTTT	CATSEGIGVDQPQHF
TRBJ1-1	NA	NA	TRBV30	TGTGCCTGGAGTGTACGGGGGGGCTCTGAAGCTTTCTTT	CAWSVRGGSEAFF
TRBJ1-3	NA	NA	TRBV3-1/TRBV3-2	TGTGCCAGCAGCCAAGGAGATTCTGGAAACACCATATATTTT	CASSQGDSGNTIYF
TRBJ2-1	few	TRBD2	TRBV6-5	TGTGCCAGCAGTCTTGGCGGCGGGGGGTACAATGAGCAGTTCTTC	CASSLGGGGYNEQFF
TRBJ2-3	NA	TRBD1	TRBV24-1	TGTGCCACCAGTGACCTCAGACAGGGAACCGATACGCAGTATTTT	CATSDLRQGTDTQYF
TRBJ2-2	NA	NA	TRBV7-9	TGTGCCAGCAAATTAGAACAGGGCGACACCGGGGAGCTGTTTTTT	CASKLEQGDTGELFF
TRBJ2-5	NA	NA	TRBV5-6	TGTGCCAGCAGCGTGATAGGAGAAACTCAAGAGACCCAGTACTTC	CASSVIGETQETQYF
TRBJ1-1	once	NA	TRBV27	TGTGCCAGCAGGTCAGGGAAAGGGGCGAACACTGAAGCTTTCTTT	CASRSGKGANTEAFF
TRBJ2-1	NA	TRBD2	TRBV27	TGTGCCAGCAGTGGGTTCGGGACTAGCGGGACCAAAGGGTACAATGAGCAGTTCTTC	CASSGFGTSGTKGYNEQFF
TRBJ1-3	once	NA	TRBV28	TGTGCCAGCAGAGTGGTGGCGGGCTCTGGAAACACCATATATTTT	CASRVVAGSGNTIYF
TRBJ1-2	NA	NA	TRBV11-2	TGTGCCAGCAGCCAACCAGGGAACTATGGCTACACCTTC	CASSQPGNYGYTF
TRBJ2-7	NA	TRBD1	TRBV28	TGTGCCAGCAGCGCGACTTCCGGGACAGGTCCTTCCGGGCAGTACTTC	CASSATSGTGPSGQYF
TRBJ2-7	NA	NA	TRBV6-5	TGTGCCAGCAGAAGGGACACCTACGAGCAGTACTTC	CASRRDTYEQYF
TRBJ2-3	NA	NA	TRBV5-1	TGCGCCAGCAGCTTGGGAGGCGGGGGCTACACAGATACGCAGTATTTT	CASSLGGGGYTDTQYF
TRBJ1-5	once	NA	TRBV18	TGTGCCAGCTCACCCGAGCGGGGCAATCAGCCCCAGCATTTT	CASSPERGNQPQHF
TRBJ1-2	NA	NA	TRBV11-2	TGTGCCAGCAGCTTATATGGGTCGGGGAGTTATGGCTACACCTTC	CASSLYGSGSYGYTF
TRBJ2-7	NA	NA	TRBV14	TGTGCCAGCAGCCAAGAGCTCGTTCAGGGGCGGATTTCCTACGAGCAGTACTTC	CASSQELVQGRISYEQYF
TRBJ2-3	NA	NA	TRBV7-2	TGTGCCAGCAGCTTAGTTTGGGCGGGAACAGATACGCAGTATTTT	CASSLVWAGTDTQYF
TRBJ2-2	NA	TRBD2	TRBV9	TGTGCCAGCAAGCGGGGCTCCGCGATTACCGGGGAGCTGTTTTTT	CASKRGSAITGELFF
TRBJ1-1	NA	TRBD1	TRBV29-1	TGCAGCTCTCAAGGACAGGTCACTGAAGCTTTCTTT	CSSQGQVTEAFF
TRBJ2-1	NA	NA	TRBV23-1	TGCGCCAGCACCCCCAAGGGGATAGATTTGTTGGGTGAGCAGTTCTTC	CASTPKGIDLLGEQFF
TRBJ2-1	NA	TRBD2	TRBV27	TGTGCCAGCAGCTTGACTAGCGGGACCTACAATGAGCAGTTCTTC	CASSLTSGTYNEQFF
TRBJ1-2	NA	TRBD1	TRBV27	TGTGCCAGCAGACTCCGGACAGGGGCCAACTATGGCTACACCTTC	CASRLRTGANYGYTF
TRBJ1-4	once	NA	TRBV5-1	TGCGCCAGCAGCTTGGCCTTGGGTCAGGGAGGTGAAAAACTGTTTTTT	CASSLALGQGGEKLFF
TRBJ1-3	NA	TRBD1	TRBV12-5	TGTGCTAGTGGTCGGACAGGGACTTCTGGAAACACCATATATTTT	CASGRTGTSGNTIYF
TRBJ1-2	NA	NA	TRBV7-8	TGTGCCAGCAGCCCTACCGACAGAGGCGGTTACACCTTC	CASSPTDRGGYTF
TRBJ2-5	once	TRBD2	TRBV4-1	TGCGCCAGCTCCCAGGGGACTAGCGGGAGAAGTGGAAAAGAGACCCAGTACTTC	CASSQGTSGRSGKETQYF
TRBJ2-6	once	NA	TRBV27	TGTGCCAGCAGTTTACAGTCTGGGGCCAACGTCCTGACTTTC	CASSLQSGANVLTF
TRBJ2-7	NA	NA	TRBV6-1	TGTGCCAGCAGTGACCAGGGGTTTGAGCAGTACTTC	CASSDQGFEQYF
TRBJ2-1	once	NA	TRBV11-2	TGTGCCAGCAGCCGCGGACAAAACAATGAGCAGTTCTTC	CASSRGQNNEQFF
TRBJ1-6	NA	NA	TRBV5-1	TGCGCCAGCAGCCCCGGACAGCATAATTCACCCCTCCACTTT	CASSPGQHNSPLHF
TRBJ1-2	NA	NA	TRBV29-1	TGCAGCGTAGGAGAAAAGGCGGAGTATGGCTACACCTTC	CSVGEKAEYGYTF
TRBJ1-4	NA	NA	TRBV3-1/TRBV3-2	TGTGCCAGCAGCCAAGTTCTGGGGGGTTCAGAAAAACTGTTTTTT	CASSQVLGGSEKLFF
TRBJ1-1	NA	NA	TRBV30	TGTGCCCACAGGAGATCCAACACTGAAGCTTTCTTT	CAHRRSNTEAFF
TRBJ2-7	NA	NA	TRBV5-1	TGCGCCAGCAGAAATACAGGGATCTACGAGCAGTACTTC	CASRNTGIYEQYF
TRBJ2-3	NA	NA	TRBV5-1	TGCGCCAGCAGACTCACAGATACGCAGTATTTT	CASRLTDTQYF
TRBJ2-5	NA	NA	TRBV2	TGTGCCAGCCCGCTCGGGGAGACCCAGTACTTC	CASPLGETQYF
TRBJ2-7	NA	NA	TRBV18	TGTGCCAGCTCCTCTCAAGAACCTAGGCAGTACTTC	CASSSQEPRQYF
TRBJ1-5	NA	NA	TRBV30	TGTGCCTGGAGTGTAAGCACTTATCAGCCCCAGCATTTT	CAWSVSTYQPQHF
TRBJ2-5	NA	TRBD2	TRBV2	TGTGCCAGCGGCGGTACTAGCGAAAGAGAGACCCAGTACTTC	CASGGTSERETQYF
TRBJ2-1	NA	TRBD1	TRBV5-6	TGTGCCAGCATATTCGGGACAGGGCGCTCCTACAATGAGCAGTTCTTC	CASIFGTGRSYNEQFF
TRBJ1-5	NA	NA	TRBV11-2	TGTGCCAGCAGCCGGAGTTCTGGGAGCAATCAGCCCCAGCATTTT	CASSRSSGSNQPQHF
TRBJ2-1	NA	TRBD2	TRBV6-1	TGTGCCAGCAGTGGAGTGGCTAGCGGGAGGGCTACAAATGCCGACAATGAGCAGTTCTTC	CASSGVASGRATNADNEQFF
TRBJ2-5	few	TRBD2	TRBV29-1	TGCAGCGTTGATCGGGTCCCGGGACTAACCGAACTAGAGACCCAGTACTTC	CSVDRVPGLTELETQYF
TRBJ2-2	once	TRBD1	TRBV18	TGTGCCAGCTCACCGCAGGGGACAGGGAACACCGGGGAGCTGTTTTTT	CASSPQGTGNTGELFF
TRBJ1-5	NA	NA	TRBV5-5	TGTGCCAGCAGCTTAGGAGGGAGGAATCAGCCCCAGCATTTT	CASSLGGRNQPQHF